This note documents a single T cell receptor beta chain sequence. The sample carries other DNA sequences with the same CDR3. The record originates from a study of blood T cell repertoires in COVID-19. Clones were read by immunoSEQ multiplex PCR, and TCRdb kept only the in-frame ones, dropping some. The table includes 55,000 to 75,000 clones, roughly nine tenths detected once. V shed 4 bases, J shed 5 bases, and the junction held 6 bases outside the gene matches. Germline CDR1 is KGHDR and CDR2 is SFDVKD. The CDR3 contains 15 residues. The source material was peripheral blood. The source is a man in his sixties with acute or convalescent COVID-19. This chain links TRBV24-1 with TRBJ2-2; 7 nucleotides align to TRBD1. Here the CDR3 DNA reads TGTGCCACCAGTGAGCCAACAGGGGCAACCGGGGAGCTGTTTTTT. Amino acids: CATSEPTGATGELFF.